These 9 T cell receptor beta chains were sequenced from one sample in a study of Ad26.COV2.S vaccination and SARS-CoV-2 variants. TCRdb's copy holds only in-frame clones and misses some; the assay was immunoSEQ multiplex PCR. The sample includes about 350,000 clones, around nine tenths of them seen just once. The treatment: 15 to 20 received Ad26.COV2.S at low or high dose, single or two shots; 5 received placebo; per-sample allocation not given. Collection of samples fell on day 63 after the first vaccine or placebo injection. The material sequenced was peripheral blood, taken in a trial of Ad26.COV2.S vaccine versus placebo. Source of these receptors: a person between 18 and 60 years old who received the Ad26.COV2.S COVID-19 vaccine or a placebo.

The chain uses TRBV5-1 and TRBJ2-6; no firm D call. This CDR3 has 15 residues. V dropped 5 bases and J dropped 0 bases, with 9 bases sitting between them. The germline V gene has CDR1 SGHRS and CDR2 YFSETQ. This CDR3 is CASRGSVSGANVLTF. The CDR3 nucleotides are TGCGCCAGCAGAGGTTCGGTCTCTGGGGCCAACGTCCTGACTTTC.

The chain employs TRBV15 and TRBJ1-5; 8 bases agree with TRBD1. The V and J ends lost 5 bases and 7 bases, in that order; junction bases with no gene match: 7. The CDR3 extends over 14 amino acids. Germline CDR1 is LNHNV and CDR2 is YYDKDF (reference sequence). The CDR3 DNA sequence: TGTGCCACCAGCGGTCAGGGGGCGAGACAGCCCCAGCATTTT. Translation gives CATSGQGARQPQHF.

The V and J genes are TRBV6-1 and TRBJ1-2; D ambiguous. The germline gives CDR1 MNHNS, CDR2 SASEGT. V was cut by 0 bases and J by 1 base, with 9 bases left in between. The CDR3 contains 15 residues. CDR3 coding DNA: TGTGCCAGCAGTGAAGCGTTGGGGTTTAACTATGGCTACACCTTC. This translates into CASSEALGFNYGYTF.

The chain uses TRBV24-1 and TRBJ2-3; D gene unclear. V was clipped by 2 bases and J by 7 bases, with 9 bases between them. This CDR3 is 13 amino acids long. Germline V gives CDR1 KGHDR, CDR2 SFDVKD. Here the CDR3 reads CATSDWKENTQYF. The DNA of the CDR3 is TGTGCCACCAGTGATTGGAAGGAGAATACGCAGTATTTT.

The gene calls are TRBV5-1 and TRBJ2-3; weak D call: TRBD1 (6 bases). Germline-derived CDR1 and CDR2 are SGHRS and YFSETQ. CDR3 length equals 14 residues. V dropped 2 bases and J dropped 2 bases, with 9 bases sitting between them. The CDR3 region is CASSFQGNTDTQYF. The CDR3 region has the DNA TGCGCCAGCAGCTTCCAGGGGAACACAGATACGCAGTATTTT.

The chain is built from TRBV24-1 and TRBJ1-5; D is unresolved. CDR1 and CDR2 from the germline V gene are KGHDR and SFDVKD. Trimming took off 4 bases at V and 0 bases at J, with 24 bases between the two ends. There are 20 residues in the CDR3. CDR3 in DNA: TGTGCCACCAGTGACACCCTGGGAAGGCTACGATTCATTAGCAATCAGCCCCAGCATTTT. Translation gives CATSDTLGRLRFISNQPQHF.

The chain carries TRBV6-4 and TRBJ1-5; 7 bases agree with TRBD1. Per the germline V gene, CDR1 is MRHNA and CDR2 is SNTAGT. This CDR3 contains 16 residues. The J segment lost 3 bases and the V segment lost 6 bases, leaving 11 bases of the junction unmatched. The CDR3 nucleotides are TGTGCCAGCAGCACCGACAGGGACGCGTCCAATCAGCCCCAGCATTTT. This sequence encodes CASSTDRDASNQPQHF.

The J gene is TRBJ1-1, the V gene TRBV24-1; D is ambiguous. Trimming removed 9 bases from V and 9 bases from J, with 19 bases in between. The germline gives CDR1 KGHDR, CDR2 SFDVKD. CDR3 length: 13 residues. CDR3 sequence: CATGPRAEPQAFF. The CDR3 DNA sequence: TGTGCCACCGGCCCGAGGGCAGAGCCCCAAGCTTTCTTT.

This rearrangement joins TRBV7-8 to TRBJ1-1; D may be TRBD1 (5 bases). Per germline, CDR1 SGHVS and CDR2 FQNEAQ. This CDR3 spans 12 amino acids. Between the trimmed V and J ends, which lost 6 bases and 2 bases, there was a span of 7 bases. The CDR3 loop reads CASRGLNTEAFF. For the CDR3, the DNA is TGTGCCAGCAGGGGGCTTAACACTGAAGCTTTCTTT.